The 14 T cell receptor beta chains in this list originate from one sample, sequenced in a study of blood T cell repertoires in COVID-19. The method was immunoSEQ multiplex PCR; TCRdb's version includes in-frame clones alone and lacks a portion of them. The table includes 140,000 to 150,000 clones, 75% to 90% detected once. What was sequenced was peripheral blood. Source of these receptors: a woman aged 50 to 60 with acute or convalescent COVID-19.

The chain employs TRBV6-6 and TRBJ2-3, with 9 positions matching TRBD1. Germline CDR1 reads MNHNY; CDR2 reads SVGAGI (reference sequence). This CDR3 is 14 amino acids long. The V gene end was trimmed by 5 bases and the J gene end by 9 bases; junction bases not matched to a gene: 9. The CDR3 nucleotides are TGTGCCAGCAGTGGGACAGGGATGTCTCAAACGCAGTATTTT. It specifies CASSGTGMSQTQYF.

CDR3 in amino acids: CASSDRVGQPQHF. Written as DNA, the CDR3 is TGTGCCAGCAGCGACAGGGTGGGTCAGCCCCAGCATTTT. V is TRBV6-5 and J is TRBJ1-5, with 7 bases matching TRBD1. CDR3 length equals 13 residues. Germline CDR1 and CDR2: MNHEY and SVGAGI. J was trimmed by 6 bases and V by 6 bases; bases with no gene match: 5.

This clone appeared a few times. This chain joins TRBV7-3 and TRBJ2-1; 10 bases agree with TRBD2. Germline CDR1 reads SGHTA; CDR2 reads FQGTGA. Trimming removed 0 bases from V and 5 bases from J; junction bases left unmatched: 4. This CDR3 spans 16 amino acids. The CDR3: CASSLTSSGGHNEQFF. For the CDR3, the DNA is TGTGCCAGCAGCTTAACCTCTAGCGGGGGCCACAATGAGCAGTTCTTC.

This chain uses TRBV15 with TRBJ2-5; 8 positions agree with TRBD2. V lost 0 bases to trimming and J lost 2 bases; unmatched junction nucleotides: 8. The CDR3 runs to 17 residues. From germline, CDR1 is LNHNV and CDR2 YYDKDF (reference sequence). CDR3 nucleotide sequence: TGTGCCACCAGCAGAGAGCTTTGGGCGGGGGGTCAAGAGACCCAGTACTTC. Amino acids: CATSRELWAGGQETQYF. Full variable domain (outside the CDR3, taken from reference TRBV15 and TRBJ2-5): DAMVIQNPRYQVTQFGKPVTLSCSQTLNHNVMYWYQQKSSQAPKLLFHYYDKDFNNEADTPDNFQSRRPNTSFCFLDIRSPGLGDTAMYLCATSRELWAGGQETQYFGPGTRLLVL.

This clone came up a few times. J is TRBJ1-1 and V is TRBV5-6; 9 nucleotides match TRBD1. CDR3 size: 15 residues. The J segment lost 4 bases and the V segment lost 7 bases, leaving 11 bases of the junction unmatched. Germline CDR1 SGHDT, CDR2 YYEEEE. As DNA, the CDR3 is TGTGCCAGCCGCGTTGAGGGACAGGGTGGCACTGAAGCTTTCTTT. It encodes CASRVEGQGGTEAFF. The full variable domain, its missing parts supplied by reference TRBV5-6 and TRBJ1-1, is DAGVTQSPTHLIKTRGQQVTLRCSPKSGHDTVSWYQQALGQGPQFIFQYYEEEERQRGNFPDRFSGHQFPNYSSELNVNALLLGDSALYLCASRVEGQGGTEAFFGQGTRLTVV.

CDR3 coding DNA: TGTGCCAGTAGTATCCAGACAGGGGGAGGGAATCAGCCCCAGCATTTT. This translates into CASSIQTGGGNQPQHF. The chain couples TRBV19 to TRBJ1-5, with 9 bases aligning to TRBD1. CDR1 and CDR2 (germline): LNHDA, SQIVND (reference sequence). The CDR3 is 16 amino acids. After removal of 3 bases from V and 4 bases from J, the junction contained 7 bases not matched to a gene. Full variable domain (missing parts from reference TRBV19 and TRBJ1-5): DGGITQSPKYLFRKEGQNVTLSCEQNLNHDAMYWYRQDPGQGLRLIYYSQIVNDFQKGDIAEGYSVSREKKESFPLTVTSAQKNPTAFYLCASSIQTGGGNQPQHFGDGTRLSIL.

This chain uses TRBV19 with TRBJ2-5; 7 nucleotides agree with TRBD1. The V and J ends lost 2 bases and 7 bases, in that order; junction bases with no gene match: 4. Germline CDR1 is LNHDA and CDR2 is SQIVND (reference sequence). This CDR3 contains 13 residues. CDR3 residues: CASSIRGPSTQYF. The DNA for the CDR3 is TGTGCCAGTAGTATAAGGGGGCCGTCGACCCAGTACTTC.

This chain uses TRBV3-1 (or the pseudogene TRBV3-2) with TRBJ2-1; TRBD2 matches at 13 bases. The V gene end was trimmed by 2 bases and the J gene end by 8 bases; junction bases not matched to a gene: 3. The CDR3 runs 15 residues. The V gene's germline CDR1 is LGHDT and CDR2 YNNKEL (reference sequence). CDR3 bases: TGTGCCAGCAGCCAAAGCGGACTAGCGGGAGATGAGCAGTTCTTC. As protein: CASSQSGLAGDEQFF.

This chain's CDR3 is CASSLAGQPTNTGELFF. CDR3 DNA sequence: TGTGCCAGCAGCTTAGCCGGACAGCCCACGAACACCGGGGAGCTGTTTTTT. The V and J genes are TRBV7-8 and TRBJ2-2; tentatively, D is TRBD1 (6 bases). V shed 0 bases and J shed 0 bases, with 11 bases lying between them. The CDR3 spans 17 residues. CDR1 is SGHVS, CDR2 FQNEAQ, per germline.

V usage is TRBV7-9 and J usage is TRBJ2-7; 10 bases are a match to TRBD2. After removal of 5 bases from V and 0 bases from J, the junction contained 7 bases not matched to a gene. In germline, CDR1 is SEHNR, CDR2 FQNEAQ (reference sequence). CDR3 length equals 16 residues. The CDR3 DNA reads TGTGCCAGCAGCCGCCTAGCGGGAGCGGGCTCCTACGAGCAGTACTTC. This encodes CASSRLAGAGSYEQYF.

The chain combines TRBV5-1 with TRBJ2-1; 8 bases are a match to TRBD2. Per germline, CDR1 SGHRS and CDR2 YFSETQ. The V segment lost 0 bases and the J segment 8 bases; nucleotides outside the gene matches: 4. The CDR3 contains 14 residues. CDR3 region: CASSLGAGVDEQFF. CDR3 bases: TGCGCCAGCAGCTTGGGAGCGGGAGTAGATGAGCAGTTCTTC.

V usage is TRBV2 and J usage is TRBJ2-1; unclear D gene. The V gene lost 4 bases and the J gene lost 7 bases, with 11 bases spanning the gap. Germline CDR1 and CDR2: SNHLY and FYNNEI. The CDR3 is made up of 13 amino acids. This CDR3 reads CASSGPGDNEQFF. The DNA for the CDR3 is TGTGCCAGCAGTGGGCCAGGCGATAATGAGCAGTTCTTC.

The chain combines TRBV5-8 with TRBJ2-7; the D gene is possibly TRBD1 (5 bases). In germline, CDR1 is SGHTS, CDR2 YDEGEE. This CDR3 spans 15 amino acids. With 3 bases removed from V and 2 bases from J, the gap between germline ends came to 15 bases. CDR3 DNA: TGTGCCAGCAGCTCGCCCAGGACACTTGCCTACGAGCAGTACTTC. This gives the protein CASSSPRTLAYEQYF. The whole variable domain, filled in from reference TRBV5-8 and TRBJ2-7, reads EAGVTQSPTHLIKTRGQQATLRCSPISGHTSVYWYQQALGLGLQFLLWYDEGEERNRGNFPPRFSGRQFPNYSSELNVNALELEDSALYLCASSSPRTLAYEQYFGPGTRLTVT.

CDR3 amino acids: CASSNGQLGDTEAFF. DNA of the CDR3: TGTGCCAGCAGCAATGGACAGCTGGGCGACACTGAAGCTTTCTTT. This chain uses TRBV21-1 with TRBJ1-1; TRBD1 reflects the table's D call only, with no check against the DNA. TRBV21-1 represents a pseudogene. The CDR3 runs 15 residues.